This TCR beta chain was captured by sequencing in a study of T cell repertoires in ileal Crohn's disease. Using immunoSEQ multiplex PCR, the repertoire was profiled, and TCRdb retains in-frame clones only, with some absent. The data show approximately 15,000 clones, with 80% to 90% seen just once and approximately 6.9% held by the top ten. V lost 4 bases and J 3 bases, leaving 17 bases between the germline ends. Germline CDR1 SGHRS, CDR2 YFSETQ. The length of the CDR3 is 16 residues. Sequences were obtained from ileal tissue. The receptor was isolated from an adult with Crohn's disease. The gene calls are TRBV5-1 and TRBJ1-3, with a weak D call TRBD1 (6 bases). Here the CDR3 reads CASSQDRTSLGNTIYF. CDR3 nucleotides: TGCGCCAGCAGCCAAGACAGGACATCCCTTGGAAACACCATATATTTT.